The 18 T cell receptor beta chains listed next were all sequenced from one sample in a study of Ad26.COV2.S vaccination and SARS-CoV-2 variants. Treatment in this sample: approximately 18 received Ad26.COV2.S at low or high dose, single or two shots; several received placebo; per-sample allocation not given. Each sample was drawn 63 days after the first injection (of vaccine or placebo). Only in-frame clones appear in the TCRdb table, and some are missing; sequencing was by immunoSEQ multiplex PCR. The data show roughly 350,000 clones, around 88% seen once. This sample comprised peripheral blood, obtained in a trial of Ad26.COV2.S vaccine versus placebo. Receptors originate from a person aged 18-60 years who received the Ad26.COV2.S COVID-19 vaccine or a placebo.

This chain joins TRBV5-6 and TRBJ2-1, with D perhaps matching TRBD1 or TRBD2 (5 bases each). Germline CDR1 reads SGHDT; CDR2 reads YYEEEE. The germline V and J ends were trimmed by 3 bases and 6 bases, with 19 bases remaining between them. The CDR3 extends over 16 amino acids. The CDR3: CASSSLTGTEPNEQFF. The CDR3 DNA sequence: TGTGCCAGCAGCTCCTTGACCGGGACGGAGCCCAATGAGCAGTTCTTC.

This chain joins TRBV5-1 and TRBJ2-7; D unresolved. This CDR3 spans 12 amino acids. Germline lookup yields CDR1 SGHRS and CDR2 YFSETQ. V gave up 4 bases and J gave up 0 bases, with 5 bases separating them. CDR3 sequence reads: CASSIASYEQYF. The CDR3 bases are TGCGCCAGCAGCATCGCCTCCTACGAGCAGTACTTC.

V is TRBV11-2 and J is TRBJ2-7; perhaps TRBD1 as D (5 bases). Trimming pared 6 bases from V and 4 bases from J, leaving 13 bases between. CDR1 and CDR2 from the germline V gene are SGHAT and FQNNGV. CDR3 size: 13 residues. As DNA, the CDR3 is TGTGCCAGCAGTAAAGGGGATAGGTACGAGCAGTACTTC. It is translated as CASSKGDRYEQYF. The complete variable domain, with remaining parts taken from reference TRBV11-2 and TRBJ2-7, reads EAGVAQSPRYKIIEKRQSVAFWCNPISGHATLYWYQQILGQGPKLLIQFQNNGVVDDSQLPKDRFSAERLKGVDSTLKIQPAKLEDSAVYLCASSKGDRYEQYFGPGTRLTVT.

J is TRBJ1-1 and V is TRBV7-8, with 8 bases matching TRBD1. The CDR3 is 15 residues long. J was trimmed by 1 base and V by 4 bases; bases with no gene match: 5. CDR1 SGHVS and CDR2 FQNEAQ come from the germline V gene. As DNA, the CDR3 is TGTGCCAGCAGCTACTACGACAGGGGGAACACTGAAGCTTTCTTT. This gives the protein CASSYYDRGNTEAFF.

The V and J genes are TRBV25-1 and TRBJ1-2; 7 bases match TRBD1. After removal of 1 base from V and 8 bases from J, the junction contained 4 bases not matched to a gene. The CDR3 loop spans 13 amino acids. Germline-derived CDR1 and CDR2 are MGHDK and SYGVNS. CDR3 in amino acids: CASSEWQGDGYTF. Here the CDR3 DNA reads TGTGCCAGCAGTGAATGGCAGGGGGACGGCTACACCTTC.

This sequence joins TRBV7-8 and TRBJ1-5, with a possible D match to TRBD1 (6 bases). This CDR3 is built from 17 residues. The germline V gene encodes CDR1 SGHVS and CDR2 FQNEAQ. V lost 0 bases to trimming and J lost 0 bases, with 12 bases between them. CDR3 sequence: CASSLAGGQLSNQPQHF. DNA for the CDR3: TGTGCCAGCAGCTTAGCGGGTGGACAGCTTAGCAATCAGCCCCAGCATTTT.

This clone was counted between two and nine times. This chain uses TRBV4-3 with TRBJ2-7, with TRBD1 matching over 9 bases. With V trimmed by 3 bases and J by 3 bases, 6 bases remained unmatched. The germline V gene has CDR1 LGHNA and CDR2 YSLEER. This CDR3 is built from 15 residues. The CDR3 is CASSHEPGQGYEQYF. Here the CDR3 DNA reads TGCGCCAGCAGCCATGAACCGGGACAGGGCTACGAGCAGTACTTC.

This chain links TRBV9 with TRBJ2-1, with no clear D. Per germline, CDR1 SGDLS and CDR2 YYNGEE. This CDR3 comprises 11 residues. The V end was cut by 0 bases, the J end by 8 bases, with 3 bases between. CDR3 amino acids: CASSVEDEQFF. The CDR3 DNA is TGTGCCAGCAGCGTAGAAGATGAGCAGTTCTTC.

With regard to this clone: Other DNA sequences in this specimen translate into the identical CDR3. The V and J genes are TRBV5-1 and TRBJ1-3, with TRBD1 matching over 7 bases. The J segment lost 4 bases and the V segment lost 0 bases, leaving 1 base of the junction unmatched. Germline values: CDR1 SGHRS, CDR2 YFSETQ. This CDR3 has 14 amino acids. CDR3 sequence reads: CASSLGDSGNTIYF. As DNA, the CDR3 is TGCGCCAGCAGCTTGGGGGACAGCGGAAACACCATATATTTT.

The CDR3 DNA reads TGTGCCAGCAGCCCGGCGGGGGAAGAGACCCAGTACTTC. Amino acid sequence: CASSPAGEETQYF. The V and J genes are TRBV7-2 and TRBJ2-5, with 7 bases matching TRBD2. Germline V gene lookup returns CDR1 SGHTA and CDR2 FQGNSA. The CDR3 spans 13 residues. Trimming at V came to 5 bases and at J to 3 bases, leaving 3 bases not matched to a gene.

The J gene is TRBJ1-5, the V gene TRBV9, with TRBD1 matching over 9 bases. The V segment lost 0 bases and the J segment 4 bases; nucleotides outside the gene matches: 2. Germline lookup yields CDR1 SGDLS and CDR2 YYNGEE. CDR3 size: 15 residues. The CDR3 here is CASSVGDRDNQPQHF. CDR3 sequence (DNA): TGTGCCAGCAGCGTAGGGGACAGGGATAATCAGCCCCAGCATTTT.

The chain uses TRBV11-2 and TRBJ2-5; 11 bases are shared with TRBD1. Trimming at V came to 3 bases and at J to 2 bases, leaving 2 bases not matched to a gene. Germline V gene lookup returns CDR1 SGHAT and CDR2 FQNNGV. This CDR3 contains 15 residues. In DNA, the CDR3 is TGTGCCAGCAGCTTCCGGGACAGGGGGCAAGAGACCCAGTACTTC. Residues: CASSFRDRGQETQYF. The entire variable domain, with the rest obtained from reference TRBV11-2 and TRBJ2-5, is as follows: EAGVAQSPRYKIIEKRQSVAFWCNPISGHATLYWYQQILGQGPKLLIQFQNNGVVDDSQLPKDRFSAERLKGVDSTLKIQPAKLEDSAVYLCASSFRDRGQETQYFGPGTRLLVL.

J is TRBJ2-5 and V is TRBV3-1 (or the pseudogene TRBV3-2); no definite D call. Germline V gene sequence: CDR1 LGHDT, CDR2 YNNKEL (reference sequence). This CDR3 is built from 12 residues. Trimming took 2 bases from V and 4 from J, leaving 5 bases between them. DNA of the CDR3: TGTGCCAGCAGCCAAACCGGAGAGACCCAGTACTTC. Encoded protein: CASSQTGETQYF.

The rearrangement links TRBV6-5 to TRBJ2-3; TRBD1 matches at 10 bases. The J segment lost 0 bases and the V segment lost 6 bases, leaving 3 bases of the junction unmatched. Germline lookup yields CDR1 MNHEY and CDR2 SVGAGI. There are 15 residues in the CDR3. The CDR3, as DNA: TGTGCCAGCAGCCCGGGACAGGGGAGCACAGATACGCAGTATTTT. Encoded protein: CASSPGQGSTDTQYF.

The V gene is TRBV5-4, the J gene TRBJ2-7, with 9 bases matching TRBD1. Germline CDR1 and CDR2: SGHNT and YYREEE (reference sequence). The CDR3 is made up of 15 amino acids. V shed 4 bases, J shed 0 bases, and the junction held 5 bases outside the gene matches. The CDR3 protein is CASSETGGPSYEQYF. CDR3 nucleotide sequence: TGTGCCAGCAGCGAGACAGGGGGTCCCTCCTACGAGCAGTACTTC.

The chain carries TRBV14 and TRBJ1-4, with D uncertain. CDR1 SGHDN and CDR2 FVKESK come from the germline V gene. Deletions cut 3 bases from V and 4 bases from J, with 9 bases between. CDR3 length: 14 amino acids. CDR3 in DNA: TGTGCCAGCAGCCATCCGGGCTTTAATGAAAAACTGTTTTTT. Translation: CASSHPGFNEKLFF.

This clone showed up just once. The chain employs TRBV3-1 (or the pseudogene TRBV3-2) and TRBJ2-7; TRBD1 might be the D (6 bases). Trimming took off 6 bases at V and 3 bases at J, with 15 bases between the two ends. CDR1 and CDR2 (germline): LGHDT, YNNKEL (reference sequence). The CDR3 consists of 14 residues. The CDR3 DNA follows: TGTGCCAGCAGAGCGAGGGGGAGCCACTACGAGCAGTACTTC. As protein: CASRARGSHYEQYF.

This clone was seen once. The genes are TRBV7-9 and TRBJ2-2, with D maybe TRBD1 (6 bases). This CDR3 region has 14 residues. The germline CDR1 and CDR2 sequences are SEHNR and FQNEAQ (reference sequence). V dropped 2 bases and J dropped 6 bases, with 10 bases sitting between them. The CDR3 DNA is TGTGCCAGCAGCTTAAAAGGGGGTTCCGGGGAGCTGTTTTTT. Protein sequence: CASSLKGGSGELFF. The full variable domain, with the rest looked up from reference TRBV7-9 and TRBJ2-2, is DTGVSQNPRHKITKRGQNVTFRCDPISEHNRLYWYRQTLGQGPEFLTYFQNEAQLEKSRLLSDRFSAERPKGSFSTLEIQRTEQGDSAMYLCASSLKGGSGELFFGEGSRLTVL.